The TCR beta chain under discussion was sequenced for a study of identifying expanded T cells in peripheral blood. The study's findings and limits: Across healthy donors, higher total template counts meant significantly greater two-week count variance.

J lost 3 bases, V lost 4 bases, and 9 bases had no gene match. CDR1 is SGHRS, CDR2 YFSETQ, per germline. The CDR3 extends over 15 amino acids. Comment on this clone: Its antigen is still unknown.

TCRdb's copy holds only in-frame clones and misses some; the assay was immunoSEQ multiplex PCR. This table has over 90,000 clones, around 90% appearing once. The TCR comes from a person between 18 and 69 years old in good health. This chain links TRBV5-1 with TRBJ2-7; the match to TRBD1 covers 8 bases. The source material was blood. Written as DNA, the CDR3 is TGCGCCAGCAGCCCATCCGGGACAGGCCTCTACGAGCAGTACTTC. Translation: CASSPSGTGLYEQYF.